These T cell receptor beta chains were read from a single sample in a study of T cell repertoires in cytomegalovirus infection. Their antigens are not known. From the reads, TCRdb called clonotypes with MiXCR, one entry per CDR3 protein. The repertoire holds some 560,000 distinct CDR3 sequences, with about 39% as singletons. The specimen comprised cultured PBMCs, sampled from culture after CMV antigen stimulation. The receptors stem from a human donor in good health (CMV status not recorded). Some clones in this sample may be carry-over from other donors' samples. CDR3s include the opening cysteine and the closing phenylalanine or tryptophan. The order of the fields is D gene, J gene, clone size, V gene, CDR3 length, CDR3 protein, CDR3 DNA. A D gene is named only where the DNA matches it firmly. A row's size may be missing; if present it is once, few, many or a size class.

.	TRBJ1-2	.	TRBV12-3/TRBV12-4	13	CASSSGGPFGYTF	TGTGCCAGCAGTAGCGGCGGGCCCTTCGGCTACACCTTC
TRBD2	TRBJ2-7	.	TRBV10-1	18	CASSPSPQGLAGSYEQYF	TGCGCCAGCAGCCCAAGCCCCCAGGGACTAGCGGGATCCTACGAGCAGTACTTC
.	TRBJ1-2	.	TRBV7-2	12	CASSPFGNGYTF	TGTGCCAGCAGCCCGTTTGGAAATGGCTACACCTTC
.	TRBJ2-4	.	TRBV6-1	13	CASSDRGRNIQYF	TGTGCCAGCAGTGACAGGGGTAGAAACATTCAGTACTTC
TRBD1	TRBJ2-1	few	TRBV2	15	CASSGAGTGYNEQFF	TGTGCCAGCTCCGGGGCCGGGACAGGTTACAATGAGCAGTTCTTC
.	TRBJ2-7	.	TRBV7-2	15	CASSLSGQRGYEQYF	TGTGCCAGCAGCTTATCTGGACAGAGGGGCTACGAGCAGTACTTC
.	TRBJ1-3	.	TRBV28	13	CASRGGSGNTIYF	TGTGCCAGCAGGGGGGGTTCTGGAAACACCATATATTTT
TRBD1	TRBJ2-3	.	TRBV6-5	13	CASRVDREDTQYF	TGTGCCAGCAGAGTGGACAGGGAAGATACGCAGTATTTT
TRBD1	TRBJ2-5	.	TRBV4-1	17	CASSLGVGQGALGTQYF	TGTGCCAGCAGCCTCGGGGTCGGACAGGGGGCCCTGGGGACCCAGTACTTC
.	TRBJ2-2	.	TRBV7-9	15	CASSFWRANTGELFF	TGTGCCAGCAGCTTCTGGAGGGCGAACACCGGGGAGCTGTTTTTT
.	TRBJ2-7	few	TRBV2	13	CASSNLPSYEQYF	TGTGCCAGCAGTAACTTGCCCTCCTACGAGCAGTACTTC
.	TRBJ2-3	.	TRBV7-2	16	CASSLGAAGAGVTQYF	TGTGCCAGCAGCTTAGGGGCGGCGGGGGCGGGAGTTACGCAGTATTTT
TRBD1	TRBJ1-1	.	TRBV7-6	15	CASSEGQGDRTEAFF	TGTGCCAGCAGCGAAGGACAGGGGGATAGGACTGAAGCTTTCTTT
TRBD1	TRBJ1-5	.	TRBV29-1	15	CSVVTGAYGNQPQHF	TGCAGCGTTGTGACAGGGGCTTATGGCAATCAGCCCCAGCATTTT
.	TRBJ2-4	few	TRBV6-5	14	CASSQDSAKNIQYF	TGTGCCAGCAGCCAAGACTCAGCCAAAAACATTCAGTACTTC
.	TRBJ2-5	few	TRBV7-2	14	CASSLSNSQETQYF	TGTGCCAGCAGCTTAAGTAACAGCCAAGAGACCCAGTACTTC
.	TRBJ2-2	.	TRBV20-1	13	CSASKRAAGELFF	TGCAGTGCTAGTAAGAGAGCGGCGGGGGAGCTGTTTTTT
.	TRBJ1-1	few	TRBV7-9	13	CASTLLGPTEAFF	TGTGCCAGCACACTCCTGGGGCCCACTGAAGCTTTCTTT
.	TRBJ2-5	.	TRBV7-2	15	CASSRATGTYETQYF	TGTGCCAGCAGCCGCGCCACCGGGACATATGAGACCCAGTACTTC
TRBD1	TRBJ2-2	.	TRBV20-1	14	CSASSQGATGELFF	TGCAGTGCTAGTTCTCAGGGGGCCACCGGGGAGCTGTTTTTT
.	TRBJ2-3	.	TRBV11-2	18	CASSLDQWGQKSTDTQYF	TGTGCCAGCAGCTTAGATCAATGGGGGCAGAAAAGCACAGATACGCAGTATTTT
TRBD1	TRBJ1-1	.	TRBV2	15	CASSAIGQAFPEAFF	TGTGCCAGCAGTGCGATAGGACAGGCGTTCCCTGAAGCTTTCTTT
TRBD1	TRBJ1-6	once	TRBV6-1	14	CASSGRTGNSPLHF	TGTGCCAGCAGTGGGCGGACAGGGAATTCACCCCTCCACTTT
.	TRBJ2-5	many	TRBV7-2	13	CASRGVGQETQYF	TGTGCCAGCAGGGGGGTGGGGCAAGAGACCCAGTACTTC